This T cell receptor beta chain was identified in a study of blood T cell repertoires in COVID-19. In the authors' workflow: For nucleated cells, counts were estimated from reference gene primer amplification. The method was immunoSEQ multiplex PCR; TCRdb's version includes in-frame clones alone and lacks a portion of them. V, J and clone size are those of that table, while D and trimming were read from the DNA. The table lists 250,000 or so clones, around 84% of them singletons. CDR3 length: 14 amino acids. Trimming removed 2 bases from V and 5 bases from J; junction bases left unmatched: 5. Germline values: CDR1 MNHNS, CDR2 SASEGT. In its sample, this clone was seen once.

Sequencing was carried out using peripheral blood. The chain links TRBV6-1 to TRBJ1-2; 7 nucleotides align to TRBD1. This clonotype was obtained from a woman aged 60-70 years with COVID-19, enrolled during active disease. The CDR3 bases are TGTGCCAGCAGTGAAAGGGGGCTAACTTATGGCTACACCTTC. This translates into CASSERGLTYGYTF.